This T cell receptor (beta chain) was identified in a study of beta chain features in type 1 diabetes. Overall study: In age, gender and cell yields, patients were similar to healthy donors. Whole-study findings and limits: Fewer insertions but more deletions were seen at VDJ junctions in type 1 diabetes patients. Healthy donors had naive, central memory and Treg TCRB repertoires that appeared less similar than those seen among patients.

A sort by CD45RO/CCR7/CD25/CD127/CD95/CD27 yielded CD4+ naive, central memory, regulatory and stem cell-like memory cells. Isolated RNA was reverse transcribed in full, so expressed TCRB transcripts were sequenced. Produced via immunoSEQ multiplex PCR; TCRdb's table is partial and in-frame only. The sample includes over 350,000 clones, around 15% seen only once; the top ten take under 0.02%. In this sample, this clone turned up a few times. Its antigen is still unknown. Germline V gene data show CDR1 as SGHRS and CDR2 as YFSETQ. Trimming took 1 base from V and 6 from J, leaving 8 bases between them. The CDR3 covers 13 residues.

Sequenced sample: naive CD4+ T cells from blood. The gene calls are TRBV5-1 and TRBJ2-1, with D perhaps TRBD2 (6 bases). The clonotype was recovered from a young woman in good health. The CDR3 region has the DNA TGCGCCAGCAGCTTGACGCGGGGCAATGAGCAGTTCTTC. Translating gives CASSLTRGNEQFF.